This T cell receptor (beta chain) was captured in a study of long-term antiretroviral therapy in people with HIV (dated by TCRdb to between 2021 and 2024). About the study as a whole: The earliest samples were collected about a decade before the 2015 WHO recommendation for immediate ART, when ART was typically delayed until CD4 counts fell. No cross-contamination during QIAcube processing turned up in test extractions that ran a monoclonal T-cell line alongside about 35 polyclonal samples. A total of fewer than 250 cryopreserved PBMC samples came from 30 or so adults with confirmed HIV infection and were collected serially over a mean of roughly 6 years (range 1-12). About a third of the roughly 30 participants with HIV were female. A retrospective serial study tested whether changes in peripheral blood TRB repertoire composition and diversity were associated with ART initiation and durable HIV suppression. The paper as a whole reports these results and caveats: ART initiation was associated with a significant increase in TRB diversity, but diversity stayed significantly below transplant donor controls even after long-term ART. The samples were dated from about 2003 to 2017, and the ART regimens that were used may be less effective than current ART regimens. Since PBMC availability was limited, sequencing covered only the TCR beta chain, with no alpha chain pairing. At every time point, the repertoire was dominated by expanded TRB clones first identified before ART initiation, although this dominance fluctuated and, in many PLHIV, declined after ART. Inferences about post-ART repertoire changes were limited because no data were available on ART adherence, viral resistance or therapy changes. HIV repertoires had narrower CDR3 length ranges than controls, and the network structure suggested an antigen-experienced repertoire that shifted only slightly toward naive after ART. Because pre-ART samples had limited cell numbers, profiling was done on unsorted PBMC rather than on sorted CD4+ and CD8+ T cells.

Inclusion was restricted to participants for whom at least one PBMC sample before ART initiation and at least two post-ART samples were available. All participants with HIV were treated in the United States of America. Before DNA extraction, cryopreserved samples of about 0.95-11 million PBMC were thawed and then washed. At the time of the earliest PBMC sample, participants with HIV were aged between roughly 20 and 60 years. PBMC samples were contributed by each participant from 1-4 timepoints before ART initiation and 2-8 timepoints after ART initiation, with a median of 7 samples. Serial HIV viral load, CD4+ T-cell count, ART history and demographic data were obtained for every participant. Genomic DNA was extracted from unsorted PBMC with a Qiagen kit on a QIAcube, with processing performed in batches of 12 samples. About this clone: Its antigen remains unidentified. One base away there is no much larger clone; base qualities are not given.

Sequencing of the TRB variable region was done with the immunoSEQ hsTCRB v3.0 assay at survey level resolution. The targeted TRB sequencing depth was about 40,000-50,000 T-cell genomes per sample. An Illumina MiSeq with a v3 150-cycle kit was used to sequence the pooled TRB libraries. Regarding the original processing steps: Repertoire analysis was run in R within a reproducible Nextflow workflow that covered QC, data transformation and analysis. Custom analyses were implemented in LymphoSeq2, an R package for AIRR-Seq data exploration. A handful of samples yielding fewer than 5000 total TRB sequences were excluded, leaving 188 analyzed HIV repertoires. Among the roughly 190 retained HIV repertoires, 55 to 65 were collected before ART initiation and fewer than 150 were collected after ART initiation. Repertoires were downsampled to 5000 TRB nucleotide sequences, with summary statistics averaged over 100 downsampling iterations. Only TRB sequences with CDR3 regions of at least seven amino acids were retained for analysis. A Shannon entropy-derived clonality score and the Gini coefficient were used to measure diversity. In the repertoire networks, any two of the top 5000 CDR3 amino acid sequences were linked whenever the two sequences differed by an edit distance of one. For TRB CDR3 amino acid sequences, GLIPH2 was used to predict antigen specificity groups and MHC restriction. Known CMV, EBV, HIV or tissue antigen associations were flagged by matching CDR3 amino acid sequences against VDJdb and McPAS-TCR. Pre-ART, post-ART and control groups were compared with Wilcoxon signed-rank tests and Holm-Bonferroni correction. What TCRdb holds here is the immuneACCESS table cut down to in-frame rearrangements. Part of the clones is not present; checked against another copy, under half of the missing clones reflect an unresolved V gene, and the others are unexplained. That table supplies the V and J calls and clone size; D and trimming were determined from the DNA. The sample data list around 16,000 clones, and around 85% of these were observed just once. The leading ten clones occupy roughly 15% of the sample.

At the junction V is shortened by 6 bases and J by 5 bases, with 16 bases in between. Including the terminal cysteine and phenylalanine, the CDR3 comprises 15 residues. Only CDR3 DNA remains: 45 bases, in frame from the first base. The CDR1 and CDR2 encoded by the germline V gene (reference sequence) are SEHNR and FQNEAQ. This chain is built from TRBV7-9 and TRBJ2-2; TRBD2 might be the D gene, on 6 matching bases. The sequence was collected from a man younger than 45 with HIV. Material: unsorted PBMCs, obtained about 1.3 years before starting antiretroviral therapy. The nucleotide sequence is TGTGCCAGCAGTCCTGGGACTGCGGGGACCGGGGAGCTGTTTTTT. The encoded protein is CASSPGTAGTGELFF.